Below, 30 T cell receptor beta chains from the same sample are listed, as sequenced in a study of OX40 agonist ivuxolimab in advanced cancers. Method: immunoSEQ multiplex PCR; TCRdb's copy keeps in-frame clones and lacks some. The sample lists about 68,000 clones; approximately 81% were seen once. The sequencing here drew on CD4+ or CD8+ T cells sorted from blood, taken in a trial of the OX40 agonist ivuxolimab. These receptors were collected from an adult with an advanced solid tumor such as melanoma, head and neck, liver or kidney cancer.

The chain employs TRBV7-2 and TRBJ1-1, with 7 bases identical to TRBD1. After removal of 5 bases from V and 1 base from J, the junction contained 1 base not matched to a gene. Germline values: CDR1 SGHTA, CDR2 FQGNSA. This CDR3 spans 13 amino acids. For the CDR3, the DNA is TGTGCCAGCAGCCGGGACAGGAACACTGAAGCTTTCTTT. Its protein is CASSRDRNTEAFF.

About this clone: The junction shows a germline mismatch at one end, possibly a read error. The gene calls are TRBV19 and TRBJ1-1, with 7 bases aligning to TRBD1. Germline values: CDR1 LNHDA, CDR2 SQIVND (reference sequence). The CDR3 loop spans 15 amino acids. The CDR3 sequence: CASSIFPGGNPEAFF. The CDR3 DNA follows: TGTGCCAGTAGTATTTTTCCAGGGGGGAACCCTGAAGCTTTCTTT. Using reference TRBV19 and TRBJ1-1 for the parts outside the CDR3, the full variable domain is DGGITQSPKYLFRKEGQNVTLSCEQNLNHDAMYWYRQDPGQGLRLIYYSQIVNDFQKGDIAEGYSVSREKKESFPLTVTSAQKNPTAFYLCASSIFPGGNPEAFFGQGTRLTVV.

The chain employs TRBV15 and TRBJ2-7; 9 bases are a match to TRBD1. Germline CDR1 and CDR2: LNHNV and YYDKDF (reference sequence). Trimming took 3 bases from V and 4 from J; bases not matched to a gene: 1. CDR3 length equals 13 residues. CDR3 nucleotides: TGTGCCACCAGCAGCGGACAGGGGTACGAGCAGTACTTC. Protein product: CATSSGQGYEQYF.

This sequence joins TRBV6-6 and TRBJ1-5, with 7 bases identical to TRBD1. Germline assignment: CDR1 MNHNY and CDR2 SVGAGI (reference sequence). The CDR3 extends over 15 amino acids. V shed 2 bases and J 6 bases; nucleotides not matched to a gene: 7. The CDR3 region has the DNA TGTGCCAGCAGTTACGGCACAGGGGTTAGTCAGCCCCAGCATTTT. Its protein is CASSYGTGVSQPQHF.

V gene TRBV5-4 combines with J gene TRBJ1-2; D is possibly TRBD1 (5 bases). Deletions cut 6 bases from V and 4 bases from J, with 16 bases between. The CDR3 covers 14 residues. In germline, CDR1 is SGHNT, CDR2 YYREEE (reference sequence). The CDR3: CASTLQGGGYGYTF. Here the CDR3 DNA reads TGTGCCAGCACCCTCCAGGGTGGCGGCTATGGCTACACCTTC. The whole variable domain, filled in from reference TRBV5-4 and TRBJ1-2, reads ETGVTQSPTHLIKTRGQQVTLRCSSQSGHNTVSWYQQALGQGPQFIFQYYREEENGRGNFPPRFSGLQFPNYSSELNVNALELDDSALYLCASTLQGGGYGYTFGSGTRLTVV.

The J gene is TRBJ2-2, the V gene TRBV28; D gene ambiguous. The CDR3 extends over 12 amino acids. V dropped 2 bases and J dropped 5 bases, with 3 bases sitting between them. In germline, CDR1 is MDHEN, CDR2 SYDVKM. This CDR3 reads CASSLGTGELFF. As DNA, the CDR3 is TGTGCCAGCAGTTTAGGGACCGGGGAGCTGTTTTTT.

The J gene is TRBJ2-1, the V gene TRBV2; tentative D call: TRBD1 (5 bases). CDR3 size: 13 residues. CDR1 is SNHLY, CDR2 FYNNEI, per germline. Between the trimmed V and J ends, which lost 3 bases and 9 bases, there was a span of 12 bases. CDR3 DNA sequence: TGTGCCAGCAGTGAGTTATCTAGGGGTGAGCAGTTCTTC. This encodes CASSELSRGEQFF.

The J gene is TRBJ1-1, the V gene TRBV7-9; D gene uncertain. Germline-derived CDR1 and CDR2 are SEHNR and FQNEAQ (reference sequence). With 5 bases removed from V and 1 base from J, the gap between germline ends came to 2 bases. CDR3 length equals 11 residues. This CDR3 is CASSQNTEAFF. CDR3 nucleotide sequence: TGTGCCAGCAGCCAGAACACTGAAGCTTTCTTT.

The chain employs TRBV6-5 and TRBJ2-7; 8 bases agree with TRBD1. V lost 0 bases and J lost 3; bases outside the gene matches: 4. Germline CDR1 is MNHEY and CDR2 is SVGAGI. The CDR3 has 15 residues. The CDR3 nucleotides are TGTGCCAGCAGTTACTCGACAGGGGCCAACTACGAGCAGTACTTC. It translates to CASSYSTGANYEQYF.

The J gene is TRBJ2-7, the V gene TRBV7-2, with 7 nucleotides matching TRBD1. The CDR3 spans 14 residues. V was clipped by 3 bases and J by 4 bases; unmatched bases: 6. Germline-derived CDR1 and CDR2 are SGHTA and FQGNSA. CDR3 coding DNA: TGTGCCAGCAGCTTTACACAGGGGTGGTACGAGCAGTACTTC. This gives the protein CASSFTQGWYEQYF.

The chain links TRBV5-4 to TRBJ1-6; no clear D gene. V lost 5 bases and J 3 bases, leaving 12 bases between the germline ends. This CDR3 has 15 residues. CDR1 is SGHNT, CDR2 YYREEE, per germline (reference sequence). This CDR3 is CASSPNGGYNSPLHF. CDR3 in DNA: TGTGCCAGCAGTCCTAATGGAGGCTATAATTCACCCCTCCACTTT.

This clone was counted only a few times. The chain recombines TRBV7-9 with TRBJ1-2; D is possibly TRBD1 (5 bases). V was shortened by 2 bases and J by 0 bases, with 10 bases between the two germline ends. CDR1 and CDR2 from the germline V gene are SEHNR and FQNEAQ (reference sequence). The CDR3 totals 15 residues. This CDR3 reads CASSLRPTANYGYTF. CDR3 nucleotide sequence: TGTGCCAGCAGCTTAAGGCCGACAGCTAACTATGGCTACACCTTC.

The V gene is TRBV11-2, the J gene TRBJ1-4, with D possibly matching TRBD1 (5 bases). CDR1 is SGHAT, CDR2 FQNNGV, per germline. CDR3 length: 14 amino acids. Trimming stripped 3 bases from V and 1 base from J, with 6 bases between. The CDR3 DNA reads TGTGCCAGCAGCTTTCAGGGAACTAATGAAAAACTGTTTTTT. Translated, it gives CASSFQGTNEKLFF.

V gene TRBV5-4 combines with J gene TRBJ2-3; D gene uncertain. Germline CDR1 SGHNT, CDR2 YYREEE (reference sequence). This CDR3 comprises 13 residues. Deletions cut 4 bases from V and 2 bases from J, with 8 bases between. The CDR3, as DNA: TGTGCCAGCAGCATTGACGCCACAGATACGCAGTATTTT. This encodes CASSIDATDTQYF.

V is TRBV25-1 and J is TRBJ1-5; 7 positions agree with TRBD1. J was trimmed by 3 bases and V by 3 bases; bases with no gene match: 14. Germline V gives CDR1 MGHDK, CDR2 SYGVNS. The CDR3 length is 18 residues. For the CDR3, the DNA is TGTGCCAGCAGTGACGCCTTGGGAGGGGGCCCCCTCAATCAGCCCCAGCATTTT. It codes for CASSDALGGGPLNQPQHF.

The chain has TRBV11-1 and TRBJ2-7; either TRBD1 or TRBD2 may supply D (5 bases each). Trimming pared 5 bases from V and 3 bases from J, leaving 11 bases between. CDR3 length: 13 residues. CDR1 and CDR2 from the germline V gene are SGHAT and FQDESV (reference sequence). CDR3: CASSRGTFYEQYF. In nucleotides, the CDR3 is TGTGCCAGCAGCCGAGGGACCTTCTACGAGCAGTACTTC.

The chain combines TRBV21-1 with TRBJ1-1. TRBV21-1 is a known pseudogene. The CDR3 spans 14 residues. This chain's CDR3 is CASSPEGRDTEAFF. The CDR3 nucleotides read TGTGCCAGCAGCCCCGAGGGAAGAGACACTGAAGCTTTCTTT.

The chain links TRBV7-2 to TRBJ1-1; D unclear. The V end lost 5 bases, the J end lost 1 base, and 8 bases lay between the germline ends. CDR3 length: 13 amino acids. Germline loops: CDR1 SGHTA, CDR2 FQGNSA. The CDR3 DNA sequence: TGTGCCAGCAGCAGTGGTGGGAACACTGAAGCTTTCTTT. Encoded protein: CASSSGGNTEAFF.

The J gene is TRBJ2-7, the V gene TRBV4-3; TRBD2 might be the D (7 bases). In germline, CDR1 is LGHNA, CDR2 YSLEER. This CDR3 is 14 amino acids long. With 4 bases removed from V and 4 bases from J, the gap between germline ends came to 14 bases. CDR3 in DNA: TGCGCCAGCAGCCCAGCGGAGGGGGGGTACGAGCAGTACTTC. It codes for CASSPAEGGYEQYF.

The chain is built from TRBV6-5 and TRBJ1-1, with TRBD1 as a possible D gene (5 bases). Trimming cost V 0 bases and J 6 bases, with 17 bases left between them. The CDR3 is 16 amino acids. CDR1 and CDR2 from the germline V gene are MNHEY and SVGAGI. This CDR3 is CASSYSPGGGVAEAFF. The CDR3 bases are TGTGCCAGCAGTTACTCCCCGGGGGGAGGGGTGGCTGAAGCTTTCTTT.

The chain joins TRBV7-2 to TRBJ1-2, with TRBD1 identical over 10 bases. Germline V CDR1 and CDR2: SGHTA, FQGNSA. CDR3 length: 15 residues. V was clipped by 5 bases and J by 4 bases; unmatched bases: 7. CDR3 amino acids: CASSPRWDRGYGYTF. The CDR3 nucleotides are TGTGCCAGCAGCCCCCGGTGGGACAGGGGCTATGGCTACACCTTC.

This clone was counted once. The chain is built from TRBV5-8 and TRBJ1-1; 8 nucleotides align to TRBD1. After removal of 4 bases from V and 5 bases from J, the junction contained 7 bases not matched to a gene. The germline V gene encodes CDR1 SGHTS and CDR2 YDEGEE. CDR3 length: 14 amino acids. The DNA of the CDR3 is TGTGCCAGCAGCGCGGACAGGGTAAGAACTGAAGCTTTCTTT. Protein product: CASSADRVRTEAFF.

The J gene is TRBJ2-6, the V gene TRBV21-1; the table calls TRBD1, which could not be checked here. TRBV21-1 is termed a pseudogene. This CDR3 spans 18 amino acids. CDR3 region: CASARGQGKEPGANVLTF. The CDR3 bases are TGTGCCAGCGCCAGGGGACAGGGGAAAGAGCCTGGGGCCAACGTCCTGACTTTC.

The CDR3, as DNA: TGTGCCAGTAGTCCTAACGAGCAGTACTTC. Its translation is CASSPNEQYF. This chain joins TRBV19 and TRBJ2-7; unclear D gene. Germline values: CDR1 LNHDA, CDR2 SQIVND (reference sequence). Trimming stripped 5 bases from V and 5 bases from J, with 4 bases between. The CDR3 loop spans 10 amino acids.

V gene TRBV7-2 combines with J gene TRBJ1-4; perhaps TRBD1 as D (5 bases). Germline CDR1 reads SGHTA; CDR2 reads FQGNSA. V lost 3 bases, J lost 7 bases, and 15 bases lay in between. The CDR3 has 15 residues. The CDR3 bases are TGTGCCAGCAGCTTGGTGGGGGGTAGTGGTGAAAAACTGTTTTTT. Encoded protein: CASSLVGGSGEKLFF.

The chain has TRBV18 and TRBJ1-2; 8 positions agree with TRBD1. The length of the CDR3 is 15 residues. The germline CDR1 and CDR2 sequences are KGHSH and LQKENI. Trimming at V came to 3 bases and at J to 4 bases, leaving 7 bases not matched to a gene. The CDR3 loop is CASSPRQGPPYGYTF. The CDR3 bases are TGTGCCAGCTCACCCCGACAGGGGCCTCCCTATGGCTACACCTTC.

This clone was recorded only once. V usage is TRBV7-2 and J usage is TRBJ1-3; D remains ambiguous. Trimming removed 0 bases from V and 0 bases from J, with 6 bases in between. The CDR3 is 15 residues long. The germline gives CDR1 SGHTA, CDR2 FQGNSA. The CDR3 region is CASSLARISGNTIYF. CDR3 nucleotide sequence: TGTGCCAGCAGCTTAGCACGGATCTCTGGAAACACCATATATTTT.

The chain employs TRBV27 and TRBJ2-7; D is unclear. Deletions cut 0 bases from V and 5 bases from J, with 11 bases between. CDR3 length equals 14 residues. Germline CDR1 is MNHEY and CDR2 is SMNVEV (reference sequence). The CDR3 here is CASSLSGLGNEQYF. CDR3 DNA: TGTGCCAGCAGTTTATCGGGATTAGGGAACGAGCAGTACTTC.

This clone has only a few counts. V and J are TRBV4-3 and TRBJ1-2; 9 bases agree with TRBD1. V shed 5 bases and J 8 bases; nucleotides not matched to a gene: 18. The CDR3 has 17 residues. Germline V gene data show CDR1 as LGHNA and CDR2 as YSLEER. The CDR3 coding sequence is TGCGCCAGCAGCGACCCGGGACAGGGAGTGACGAGAGTGGGCTACACCTTC. Encoded protein: CASSDPGQGVTRVGYTF.

This chain uses TRBV7-3 with TRBJ2-3, with 8 bases that match TRBD2. The ends lost 5 bases at V and 2 bases at J; junction bases unmatched: 3. Germline V gene lookup returns CDR1 SGHTA and CDR2 FQGTGA. This CDR3 contains 14 residues. The CDR3 DNA reads TGTGCCAGCAGCCTCGGACTAGCCACAGATACGCAGTATTTT. Translated, it gives CASSLGLATDTQYF.